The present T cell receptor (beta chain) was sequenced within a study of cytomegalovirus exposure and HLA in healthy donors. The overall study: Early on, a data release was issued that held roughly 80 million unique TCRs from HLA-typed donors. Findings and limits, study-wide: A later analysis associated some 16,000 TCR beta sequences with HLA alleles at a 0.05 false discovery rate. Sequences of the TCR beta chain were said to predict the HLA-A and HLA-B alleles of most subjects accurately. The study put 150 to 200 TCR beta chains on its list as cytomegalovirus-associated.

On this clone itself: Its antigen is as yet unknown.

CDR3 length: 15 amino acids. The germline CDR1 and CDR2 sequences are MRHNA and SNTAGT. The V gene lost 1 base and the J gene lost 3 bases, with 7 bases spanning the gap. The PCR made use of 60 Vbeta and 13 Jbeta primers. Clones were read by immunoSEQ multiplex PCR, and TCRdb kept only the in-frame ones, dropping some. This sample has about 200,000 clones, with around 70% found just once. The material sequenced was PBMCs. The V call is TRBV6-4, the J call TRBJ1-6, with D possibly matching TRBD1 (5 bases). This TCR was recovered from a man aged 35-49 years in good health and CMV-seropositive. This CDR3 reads CASSDFGGYNSPLHF. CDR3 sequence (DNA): TGTGCCAGCAGTGACTTCGGGGGCTATAATTCACCCCTCCACTTT.